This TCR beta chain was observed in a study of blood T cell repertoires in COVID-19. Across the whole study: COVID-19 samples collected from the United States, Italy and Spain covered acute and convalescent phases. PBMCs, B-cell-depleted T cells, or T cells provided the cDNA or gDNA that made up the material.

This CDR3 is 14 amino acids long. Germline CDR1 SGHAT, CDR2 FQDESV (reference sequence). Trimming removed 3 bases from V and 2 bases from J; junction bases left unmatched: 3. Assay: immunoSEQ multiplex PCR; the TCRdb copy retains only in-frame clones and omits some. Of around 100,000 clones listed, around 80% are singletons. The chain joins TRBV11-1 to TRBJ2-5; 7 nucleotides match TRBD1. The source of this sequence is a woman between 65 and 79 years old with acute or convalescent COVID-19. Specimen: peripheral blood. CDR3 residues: CASSFQQGQETQYF. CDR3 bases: TGTGCCAGCAGCTTTCAACAGGGGCAAGAGACCCAGTACTTC.